The next 13 T cell receptor beta chains were all read from a single sample in a study of metastatic and nonmetastatic thyroid tumors. TCRdb re-processed the PCR reads through MiXCR. The sample holds fewer than 55,000 clones, 15% to 20% seen once. All patients were untreated before thyroid surgery. Sequenced input: blood. These receptors were taken from a female donor with papillary thyroid cancer or a benign thyroid nodule (not recorded which). Some clones in this sample may be carry-over from other donors' samples.

This clone was picked up many times. V usage is TRBV2 and J usage is TRBJ2-1; no reliable D call. Germline CDR1 and CDR2: SNHLY and FYNNEI. The V end was cut by 9 bases, the J end by 2 bases, with 5 bases between. The CDR3 covers 11 residues. DNA for the CDR3: TGTGCCAGTGAACCCTACAATGAGCAGTTCTTC. Its protein is CASEPYNEQFF.

This clone was picked up many times. This sequence joins TRBV24-1 and TRBJ2-1, with 7 bases aligning to TRBD1. In germline, CDR1 is KGHDR, CDR2 SFDVKD. CDR3 length equals 13 residues. With 4 bases clipped from V and 13 bases from J, the junction kept 9 bases outside the gene matches. The CDR3 sequence: CATSDPGQPGQFF. The CDR3 DNA follows: TGTGCCACCAGTGACCCGGGACAGCCGGGACAGTTCTTC.

This clone was counted many times. The V call is TRBV3-1, the J call TRBJ1-2; possibly TRBD1 for D (6 bases). CDR3 length: 12 residues. Per germline, CDR1 LGHDT and CDR2 YNNKEL (reference sequence). The ends were cut back, 1 base at V and 14 bases at J, with 14 bases in the middle. The CDR3 region is CASSQAPQGLTF. The CDR3 DNA follows: TGTGCCAGCAGCCAAGCCCCACAGGGTTTAACCTTC.

This chain connects TRBV2 to TRBJ2-3; a weak D match, TRBD2 (6 bases). Trimming removed 7 bases from V and 2 bases from J, with 19 bases in between. Germline assignment: CDR1 SNHLY and CDR2 FYNNEI. This CDR3 has 16 residues. CDR3 sequence: CASKRVVAGITDTQYF. The CDR3 nucleotides read TGTGCCAGCAAGAGGGTGGTTGCGGGGATCACAGATACGCAGTATTTT.

At least ten counts were recorded for this clone. This chain connects TRBV11-3 to TRBJ2-7; no firm D call. Germline lookup yields CDR1 SGHNT and CDR2 YENEEA. V gave up 8 bases and J gave up 0 bases, with 14 bases separating them. The CDR3 covers 14 residues. CDR3 bases: TGTGCCAGCCGTCGACACCTATCCTCCTACGAGCAGTACTTC. Protein: CASRRHLSSYEQYF.

With regard to this clone: The junction departs from the called germline gene at one end, perhaps through a read error. The chain couples TRBV20-1 to TRBJ2-7; the D gene is possibly TRBD1 (6 bases). CDR3 size: 13 residues. Germline CDR1 DFQATT, CDR2 SNEGSKA (reference sequence). The DNA of the CDR3 is TGCAGTGCTAGAGATGGCAGGGGCTACGATGAGTGCTTC. It codes for CSARDGRGYDECF.

This clone was seen ten or more times. The junction differs from germline at one of its ends, possibly a read error. This chain connects TRBV11-2 to TRBJ1-4; D not resolved. Germline V CDR1 and CDR2: SGHAT, FQNNGV. The CDR3 extends over 12 amino acids. CDR3 sequence reads: CASSFPGRPQRF. CDR3 in DNA: TGTGCCAGCAGCTTCCCGGGGAGGCCACAGCGGTTT.

This chain links TRBV19 with TRBJ1-1; D not resolved. The CDR3 spans 14 residues. Germline V gene lookup returns CDR1 LNHDA and CDR2 SQIVND (reference sequence). The V end lost 4 bases, the J end lost 1 base, and 10 bases lay between the germline ends. The CDR3 DNA reads TGTGCCAGTAGTAGGTCCGGGTCGAACACTGAAGCTTTCTTT. It specifies CASSRSGSNTEAFF.

This clone was observed at least ten times. The chain links TRBV11-1 to TRBJ1-1; 10 bases map to TRBD1. This CDR3 is built from 16 residues. The germline V gene has CDR1 SGHAT and CDR2 FQDESV (reference sequence). Trimming at V came to 5 bases and at J to 1 base, leaving 7 bases not matched to a gene. CDR3 DNA: TGTGCCAGCAGCGCACGGGACAGGGGATGGAACACTGAAGCTTTCTTT. Amino acid sequence: CASSARDRGWNTEAFF.

The genes are TRBV20-1 and TRBJ2-7, with TRBD2 as a possible D gene (5 bases). The V and J ends lost 3 bases and 3 bases respectively, with 15 bases between them. Germline values: CDR1 DFQATT, CDR2 SNEGSKA (reference sequence). The CDR3 runs to 14 residues. The CDR3 coding sequence is TGCAGTGCTAGGCTCGCTAGCTCTTACTACGAGCAGTACTTC. Its translation: CSARLASSYYEQYF.

The V call is TRBV12-3 or TRBV12-4, the J call TRBJ2-5, with a weak D call TRBD2 (5 bases). The CDR3 has 13 residues. The ends were cut back, 1 base at V and 4 bases at J, with 7 bases in the middle. CDR3 nucleotide sequence: TGTGCCAGCAGTTTAGTAGAGGGAGAGACCCAGTACTTC. Encoded protein: CASSLVEGETQYF.

As for this clone: One end of the junction does not line up with germline, which may come from a read error. V and J are TRBV11-3 and TRBJ2-7; D assignment may be TRBD1 or TRBD2 (6 bases each). The germline CDR1 and CDR2 sequences are SGHNT and YENEEA. CDR3 length: 16 residues. The CDR3 DNA sequence: TGTGCCAGCAGCTCCCTGGGGGGACATCTACCCTACGATCAGTACTTC. It codes for CASSSLGGHLPYDQYF.

This clone was recorded many times. The chain links TRBV2 to TRBJ2-5, with TRBD2 identical over 7 bases. The junction had 3 bases not matched to a gene; V was cut back by 3 bases and J by 5 bases. Germline values: CDR1 SNHLY, CDR2 FYNNEI. The CDR3 extends over 13 amino acids. CDR3 coding DNA: TGTGCCAGCAGTGAGGGGGGGTGGGAGACCCAGTACTTC. This encodes CASSEGGWETQYF. Full variable domain (missing parts from reference TRBV2 and TRBJ2-5): EPEVTQTPSHQVTQMGQEVILRCVPISNHLYFYWYRQILGQKVEFLVSFYNNEISEKSEIFDDQFSVERPDGSNFTLKIRSTKLEDSAMYFCASSEGGWETQYFGPGTRLLVL.